These 8 T cell receptor beta chains were all obtained from the same sample, sequenced in a study of persistence of HIV-infected CD4 T cells. Their antigen targets remain unknown. The libraries were made with immunoSEQ version 4 in survey mode. The method was immunoSEQ multiplex PCR; TCRdb's version includes in-frame clones alone and lacks a portion of them. The sample has 46,000 or so clones, about four fifths seen once. The stimulus was lysate of CMV-infected fibroblasts, 8.5 to 10 ug/mL. CD40L-negative CD69-negative CD45RO-high memory CD4+ T cells were sorted as populations depleted of antigen-responding cells. Sequences were derived from CD4+ T cells sorted from PBMCs after roughly 18-hour stimulation, sampled from a patient who received antiretroviral therapy. These receptors all come from an adult man with HIV who was CMV-seropositive.

The CDR3 DNA is TGTGCCAGCACCCTTGGCGGGGGGGGGAACAATGAGCAGTTCTTC. Amino acids: CASTLGGGGNNEQFF. This chain links TRBV4-2 with TRBJ2-1, with TRBD2 matching 9 bases. The CDR3 is 15 residues long. The ends lost 7 bases at V and 5 bases at J; junction bases unmatched: 9. Looked up from germline, CDR1 is LGHNA and CDR2 is YNFKEQ.

Points on this clone: One junction end does not reproduce the germline sequence, and a read error may be involved. This chain connects TRBV25-1 to TRBJ2-4; D remains unclear. The CDR3 consists of 12 residues. CDR1 and CDR2 from the germline V gene are MGHDK and SYGVNS. The CDR3 loop reads CASSDIGLFFNF. The CDR3 nucleotides are TGTGCCAGCAGTGATATCGGTCTTTTTTTTAACTTC.

This clone occurred a few times. V and J are TRBV7-9 and TRBJ1-1, with D perhaps matching TRBD1 (6 bases). Germline loops: CDR1 SEHNR, CDR2 FQNEAQ (reference sequence). CDR3 size: 13 residues. V was trimmed by 5 bases and J by 5 bases, leaving 12 bases between them. CDR3: CASSLEGGTEAFF. The DNA for the CDR3 is TGTGCCAGCAGCCTAGAGGGGGGGACTGAAGCTTTCTTT. Full variable domain (outside the CDR3, taken from reference TRBV7-9 and TRBJ1-1): DTGVSQNPRHKITKRGQNVTFRCDPISEHNRLYWYRQTLGQGPEFLTYFQNEAQLEKSRLLSDRFSAERPKGSFSTLEIQRTEQGDSAMYLCASSLEGGTEAFFGQGTRLTVV.

The sample holds one count of this clone. V is TRBV5-4 and J is TRBJ2-3; D unclear. This CDR3 spans 14 amino acids. Trimming left V 4 bases short and J 1 base short, with 10 bases between. From germline, CDR1 is SGHNT and CDR2 YYREEE (reference sequence). The CDR3 here is CASSVAPRTDTQYF. The CDR3 DNA is TGTGCCAGCAGCGTCGCGCCACGCACAGATACGCAGTATTTT.

V usage is TRBV4-1 and J usage is TRBJ1-6, with D uncertain. Trimming shortened V by 0 bases and J by 10 bases, and 16 bases separated the two germline ends. Germline loops: CDR1 MGHRA, CDR2 YSYEKL. The CDR3 extends over 16 amino acids. CDR3 nucleotides: TGCGCCAGCAGCCAAGATCATGGTGGGAAGGGATCACCCCTCCACTTT. This encodes CASSQDHGGKGSPLHF.

This chain links TRBV27 with TRBJ2-3; TRBD1 agrees at 7 bases. CDR1 is MNHEY, CDR2 SMNVEV, per germline (reference sequence). V shed 5 bases, J shed 1 base, and the junction held 9 bases outside the gene matches. CDR3 length: 16 amino acids. CDR3 coding DNA: TGTGCCAGCAGTCCCAGACAGGGTTTTGGCACAGATACGCAGTATTTT. This translates into CASSPRQGFGTDTQYF.

This clone was counted only a few times. This sequence joins TRBV29-1 and TRBJ2-7, with D tentatively TRBD1 (5 bases). This CDR3 comprises 13 residues. The germline V gene encodes CDR1 SQVTM and CDR2 ANQGSEA. The germline V and J ends were trimmed by 5 bases and 5 bases, with 16 bases remaining between them. DNA for the CDR3: TGCAGCGTTCCTAGACAGAATAGCCACGAGCAGTACTTC. Translation: CSVPRQNSHEQYF.

The chain combines TRBV19 with TRBJ2-1; D uncertain. Trimming removed 9 bases at V and 9 bases at J, with 15 bases between. Germline assignment: CDR1 LNHDA and CDR2 SQIVND (reference sequence). The CDR3 has 12 amino acids. CDR3 sequence (DNA): TGTGCCAGCTCCTTCCCCCACGCTGAGCAGTTCTTC. Translating gives CASSFPHAEQFF.